This entry is about one TCR beta chain. One end of the junction varies from germline; a read error may be responsible. These data are taken from a study of blood T cell repertoires in COVID-19. Study details: There were acute and convalescent COVID-19 samples, and they came from the United States, Italy and Spain. PBMCs, B-cell-depleted T cells, or T cells were the source of the cDNA or gDNA that made up the material.

The CDR3 is 13 amino acids. Data came from immunoSEQ multiplex PCR; TCRdb stores just in-frame clones and leaves some out. The repertoire holds nearly 85,000 clones, around four fifths seen once, with around 15% in the top ten. The chain recombines TRBV12-3 or TRBV12-4 with TRBJ1-4, with TRBD1 matching 8 bases. The clonotype comes from a woman aged 55-70 years with acute or convalescent COVID-19. Sequenced sample: peripheral blood. The chain's CDR3 is CASSLRQGQFRAF. Here the CDR3 DNA reads TGTGCCAGCAGTTTAAGACAGGGGCAGTTTCGGGCCTTT.